The next 2 T cell receptor beta chains were all read from a single sample in a study of T cell clonality in common variable immunodeficiency. Clones were read by immunoSEQ multiplex PCR, and TCRdb kept only the in-frame ones, dropping some. Recorded here are roughly 34,000 clones, none singletons. The sequencing input was peripheral blood mononuclear cells. The receptors come from a person aged 18 to 69 in good health.

At least ten counts were recorded for this clone. The CDR3 end lies 3 residues beyond the end of the read and is filled in from the germline J gene. The chain recombines TRBV7-2 with TRBJ1-2, with TRBD1 matching over 8 bases. The trim removed 3 bases at V and 4 bases at J, leaving 7 bases unmatched. The V gene's germline CDR1 is SGHTA and CDR2 FQGNSA. This CDR3 comprises 15 residues. The CDR3 region is CASSLSGTGVYGYTF. The covered CDR3 bases are TGTGCCAGCAGCTTGTCCGGGACAGGCGTCTATGGC.

There are many counts of this clone. The read comes to an end 3 residues before the CDR3 does, leaving the germline J gene to fill in the end. The rearrangement uses TRBV5-3 and TRBJ2-3, with 9 positions matching TRBD1. TRBV5-3 is recorded as an ORF, its role being uncertain. The CDR3 is 16 amino acids. V trimming: 4 bases; J trimming: 3 bases; junction bases outside the gene matches: 9. CDR3 DNA, as far as it was read: TGTGCCAGAAGCACCCGGGACAGGGACTTTACAGATACG. Amino acid sequence: CARSTRDRDFTDT. The full CDR3 reads CARSTRDRDFTDTQYF.